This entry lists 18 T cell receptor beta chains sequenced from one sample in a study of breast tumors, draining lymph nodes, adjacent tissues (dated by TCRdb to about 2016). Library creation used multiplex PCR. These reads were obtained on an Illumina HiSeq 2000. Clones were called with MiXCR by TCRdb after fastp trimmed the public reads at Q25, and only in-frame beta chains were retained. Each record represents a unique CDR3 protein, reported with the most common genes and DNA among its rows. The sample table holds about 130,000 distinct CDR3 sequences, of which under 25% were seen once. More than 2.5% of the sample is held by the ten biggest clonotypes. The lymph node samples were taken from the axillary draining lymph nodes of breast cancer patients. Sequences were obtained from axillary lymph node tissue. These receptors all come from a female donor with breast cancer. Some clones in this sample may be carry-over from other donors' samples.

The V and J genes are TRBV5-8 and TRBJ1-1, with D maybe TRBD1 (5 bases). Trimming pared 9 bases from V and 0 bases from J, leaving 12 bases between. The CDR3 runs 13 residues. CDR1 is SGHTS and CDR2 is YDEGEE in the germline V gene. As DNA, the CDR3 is TGTGCCACTGGGGAGGGGATGAACACTGAAGCTTTCTTT. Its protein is CATGEGMNTEAFF.

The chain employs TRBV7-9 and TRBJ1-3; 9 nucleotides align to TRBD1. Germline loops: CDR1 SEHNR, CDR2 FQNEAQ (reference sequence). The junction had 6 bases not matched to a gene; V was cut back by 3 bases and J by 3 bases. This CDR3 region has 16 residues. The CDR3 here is CASSFSGTGIGNTIYF. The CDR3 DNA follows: TGTGCCAGCAGCTTCTCCGGGACAGGGATTGGAAACACCATATATTTT.

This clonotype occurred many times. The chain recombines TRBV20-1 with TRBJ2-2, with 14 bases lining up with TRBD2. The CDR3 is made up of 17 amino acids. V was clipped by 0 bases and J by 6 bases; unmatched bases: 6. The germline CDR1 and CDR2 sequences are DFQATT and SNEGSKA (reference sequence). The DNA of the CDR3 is TGCAGTGCTAGAGAGGGACTAGCGGGAGTTAGATCCGGGGAGCTGTTTTTT. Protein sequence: CSAREGLAGVRSGELFF.

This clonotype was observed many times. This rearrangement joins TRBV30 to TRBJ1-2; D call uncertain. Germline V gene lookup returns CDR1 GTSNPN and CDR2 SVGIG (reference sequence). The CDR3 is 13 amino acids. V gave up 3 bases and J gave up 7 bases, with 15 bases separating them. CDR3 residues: CAWRALGSGGYTF. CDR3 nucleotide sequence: TGTGCCTGGAGGGCCCTGGGATCGGGTGGCTACACCTTC.

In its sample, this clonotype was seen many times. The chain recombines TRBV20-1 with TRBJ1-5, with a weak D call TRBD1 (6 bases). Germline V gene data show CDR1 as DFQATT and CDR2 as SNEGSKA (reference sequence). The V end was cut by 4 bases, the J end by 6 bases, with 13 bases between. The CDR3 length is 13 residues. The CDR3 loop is CSAKTTGLQPQHF. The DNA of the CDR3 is TGCAGTGCTAAGACTACAGGGCTTCAGCCCCAGCATTTT.

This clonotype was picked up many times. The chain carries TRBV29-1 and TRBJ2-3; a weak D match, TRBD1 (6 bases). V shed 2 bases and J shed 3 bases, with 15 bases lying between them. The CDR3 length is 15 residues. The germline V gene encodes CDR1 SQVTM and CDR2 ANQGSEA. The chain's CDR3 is CSVENRDIGTDTQYF. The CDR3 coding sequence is TGCAGCGTTGAAAACCGGGACATCGGTACAGATACGCAGTATTTT.

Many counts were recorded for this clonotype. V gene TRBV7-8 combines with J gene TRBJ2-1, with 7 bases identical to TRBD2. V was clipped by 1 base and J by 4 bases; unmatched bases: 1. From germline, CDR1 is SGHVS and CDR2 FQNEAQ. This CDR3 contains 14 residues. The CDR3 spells CASSLGAGYNEQFF. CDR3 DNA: TGTGCCAGCAGCTTAGGAGCGGGGTACAATGAGCAGTTCTTC.

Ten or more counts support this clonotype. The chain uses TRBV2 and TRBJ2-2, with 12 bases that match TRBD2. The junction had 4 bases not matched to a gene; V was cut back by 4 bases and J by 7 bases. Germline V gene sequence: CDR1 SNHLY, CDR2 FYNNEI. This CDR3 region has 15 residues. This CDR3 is CASSALTSGSGELFF. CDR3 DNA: TGTGCCAGCAGTGCCTTGACTAGCGGGAGCGGGGAGCTGTTTTTT.

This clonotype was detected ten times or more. CDR3 bases: TGTGCCAGCAGCTGGACAGGGGGGGGCACAGATACGCAGTATTTT. Translating gives CASSWTGGGTDTQYF. This chain links TRBV7-2 with TRBJ2-3, with 10 bases lining up with TRBD1. Unmatched junction bases numbered 2, after V lost 4 bases and J lost 1 base. This CDR3 comprises 15 residues. CDR1 and CDR2 (germline): SGHTA, FQGNSA.

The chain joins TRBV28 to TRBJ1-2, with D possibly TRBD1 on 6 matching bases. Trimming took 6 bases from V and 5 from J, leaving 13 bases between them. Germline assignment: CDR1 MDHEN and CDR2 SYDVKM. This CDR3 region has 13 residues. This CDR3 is CASRPGTSYGYTF. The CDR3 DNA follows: TGTGCCAGCAGACCCGGGACATCTTATGGCTACACCTTC.

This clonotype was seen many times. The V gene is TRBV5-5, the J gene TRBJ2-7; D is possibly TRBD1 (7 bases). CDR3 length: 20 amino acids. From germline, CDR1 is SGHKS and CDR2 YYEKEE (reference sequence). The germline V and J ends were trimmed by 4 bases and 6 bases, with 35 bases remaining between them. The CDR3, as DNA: TGTGCCAGCAGCCGGACAGGATCTTACAGGGAGGATCCTCGGCCTTCCGAGCAGTACTTC. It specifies CASSRTGSYREDPRPSEQYF.

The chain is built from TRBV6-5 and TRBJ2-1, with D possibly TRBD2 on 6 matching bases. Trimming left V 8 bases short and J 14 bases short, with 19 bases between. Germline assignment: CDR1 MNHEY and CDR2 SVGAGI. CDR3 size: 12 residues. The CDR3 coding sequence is TGTGCCAGCGGCAACCGACTAGATCAGAAGTTCTTC. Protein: CASGNRLDQKFF.

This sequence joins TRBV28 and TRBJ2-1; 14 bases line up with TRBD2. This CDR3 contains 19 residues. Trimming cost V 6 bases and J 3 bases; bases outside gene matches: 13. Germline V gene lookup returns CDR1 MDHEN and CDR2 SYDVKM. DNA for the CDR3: TGTGCCAGCAGAAGATCTACGGGGACTAGCGGGAGTCGCTACAATGAGCAGTTCTTC. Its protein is CASRRSTGTSGSRYNEQFF.

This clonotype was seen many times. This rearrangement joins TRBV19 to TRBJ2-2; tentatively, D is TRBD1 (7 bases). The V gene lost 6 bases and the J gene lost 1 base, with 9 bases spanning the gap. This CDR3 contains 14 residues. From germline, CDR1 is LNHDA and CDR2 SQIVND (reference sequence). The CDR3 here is CASSQGGNTGELFF. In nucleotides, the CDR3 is TGTGCCAGTAGCCAGGGGGGGAACACCGGGGAGCTGTTTTTT.

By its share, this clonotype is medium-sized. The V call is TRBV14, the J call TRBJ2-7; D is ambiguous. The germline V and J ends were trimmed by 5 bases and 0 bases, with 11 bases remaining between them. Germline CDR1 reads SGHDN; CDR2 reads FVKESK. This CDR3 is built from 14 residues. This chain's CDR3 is CASSAMPSSYEQYF. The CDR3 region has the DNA TGTGCCAGCAGCGCAATGCCAAGCTCCTACGAGCAGTACTTC.

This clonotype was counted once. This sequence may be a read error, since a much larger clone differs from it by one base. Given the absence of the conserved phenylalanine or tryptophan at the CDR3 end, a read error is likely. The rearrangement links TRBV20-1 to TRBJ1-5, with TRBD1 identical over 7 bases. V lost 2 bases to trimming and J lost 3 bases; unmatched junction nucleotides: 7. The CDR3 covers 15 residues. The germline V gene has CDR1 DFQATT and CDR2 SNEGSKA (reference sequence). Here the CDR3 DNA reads TGCAGTGCTAGAAGTCCAGGGGGACCCAATCAGCCCCAGCATGTT. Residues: CSARSPGGPNQPQHV.

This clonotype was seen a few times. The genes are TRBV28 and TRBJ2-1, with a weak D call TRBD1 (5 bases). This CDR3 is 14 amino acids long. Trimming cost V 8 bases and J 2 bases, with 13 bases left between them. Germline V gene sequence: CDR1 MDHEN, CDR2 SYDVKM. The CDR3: CASYRGVAYNEQFF. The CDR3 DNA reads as TGTGCCAGCTATAGGGGTGTAGCCTACAATGAGCAGTTCTTC.

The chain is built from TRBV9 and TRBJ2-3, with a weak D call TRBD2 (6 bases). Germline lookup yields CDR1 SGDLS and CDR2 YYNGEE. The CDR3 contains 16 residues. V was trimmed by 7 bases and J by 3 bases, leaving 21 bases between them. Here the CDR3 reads CASALSSTGVTDTQYF. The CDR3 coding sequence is TGTGCCAGCGCCCTAAGCTCGACGGGAGTAACAGATACGCAGTATTTT.